The 16 T cell receptor beta chains in this list originate from one sample, sequenced in a study of T cell responses to AZD1222 COVID-19 vaccine. Profiled with immunoSEQ multiplex PCR; TCRdb holds only in-frame clones, not every one. The sample shows 100,000 to 150,000 clones, around 91% of them seen only once. The specimen comprised peripheral blood, sampled on day 0 of AZD1222 vaccination. The receptors were sampled from an adult in good health.

J is TRBJ2-7 and V is TRBV27; 7 nucleotides match TRBD1. The CDR3 consists of 14 residues. The ends lost 5 bases at V and 6 bases at J; junction bases unmatched: 10. From germline, CDR1 is MNHEY and CDR2 SMNVEV (reference sequence). This CDR3 is CASSPGQRIGEQYF. The CDR3 coding sequence is TGTGCCAGCAGTCCGGGACAGAGGATCGGCGAGCAGTACTTC.

This sequence joins TRBV29-1 and TRBJ2-1; D may be TRBD1 (6 bases). Trimming shortened V by 4 bases and J by 5 bases, and 9 bases separated the two germline ends. Germline assignment: CDR1 SQVTM and CDR2 ANQGSEA. The CDR3 has 12 amino acids. This CDR3 is CSVVGDNNEQFF. For the CDR3, the DNA is TGCAGCGTTGTTGGGGACAACAATGAGCAGTTCTTC.

In regard to this clone: Its ends do not fully match the called genes, so a read error is possible. V usage is TRBV29-1 and J usage is TRBJ2-4; 9 nucleotides match TRBD1. The CDR3 is 10 residues long. CDR1 is SQVTM and CDR2 is ANQGSEA in the germline V gene. CDR3 coding DNA: TGCAGCGTGATACCGGGACAGGGTAACTTC. It encodes CSVIPGQGNF. The whole variable domain, filled in from reference TRBV29-1 and TRBJ2-4, reads SAVISQKPSRDICQRGTSLTIQCQVDSQVTMMFWYRQQPGQSLTLIATANQGSEATYESGFVIDKFPISRPNLTFSTLTVSNMSPEDSSIYLCSVIPGQGNFGAGTRLSVL.

The V gene is TRBV12-3 or TRBV12-4, the J gene TRBJ1-1; D is uncertain. Trimming removed 3 bases from V and 8 bases from J, with 7 bases in between. The CDR3 spans 11 residues. DNA for the CDR3: TGTGCCAGCAGTTTCGGGCTGGAAGCTTTCTTT. It encodes CASSFGLEAFF.

The chain joins TRBV6-5 to TRBJ2-2, with a tentative D call TRBD2 (6 bases). CDR1 MNHEY and CDR2 SVGAGI come from the germline V gene. The CDR3 covers 16 residues. V gave up 2 bases and J gave up 3 bases, with 13 bases separating them. DNA of the CDR3: TGTGCCAGCAGTTACGGCCGGGACTCCTACACCGGGGAGCTGTTTTTT. It codes for CASSYGRDSYTGELFF.

This chain uses TRBV28 with TRBJ2-7; 8 bases are a match to TRBD1. Germline CDR1 reads MDHEN; CDR2 reads SYDVKM. The CDR3 is 17 residues long. V dropped 6 bases and J dropped 1; count of bases not matched to a gene: 14. The CDR3 loop reads CASRQQGPGGDSYEQYF. The CDR3 DNA follows: TGTGCCAGCAGACAACAGGGTCCAGGGGGCGATTCCTACGAGCAGTACTTC.

The chain carries TRBV6-1 and TRBJ1-6; the D is unclear. Germline V CDR1 and CDR2: MNHNS, SASEGT. This CDR3 is 16 amino acids long. V lost 2 bases and J lost 6, with 14 bases in between. CDR3 residues: CASSEYRGGLNSPLHF. CDR3 coding DNA: TGTGCCAGCAGTGAATATCGGGGAGGGCTTAATTCACCCCTCCACTTT.

The chain is built from TRBV3-1 (or the pseudogene TRBV3-2) and TRBJ2-7; either TRBD1 or TRBD2 may fit D (6 bases each). The V gene lost 1 base and the J gene lost 9 bases, with 19 bases spanning the gap. Germline CDR1 reads LGHDT; CDR2 reads YNNKEL (reference sequence). The CDR3 is 15 amino acids. CDR3 in DNA: TGTGCCAGCAGCCAAGCCGTAGGGGGAGGTTCGGGGCAGTACTTC. As protein: CASSQAVGGGSGQYF.

V is TRBV7-2 and J is TRBJ2-1; no clear D gene. The length of the CDR3 is 11 residues. The V gene's germline CDR1 is SGHTA and CDR2 FQGNSA. The germline V and J ends were trimmed by 2 bases and 6 bases, with 2 bases remaining between them. The CDR3, as DNA: TGTGCCAGCAGCTTACTCAATGAGCAGTTCTTC. Amino acid sequence: CASSLLNEQFF.

The chain is built from TRBV29-1 and TRBJ2-7, with 7 positions matching TRBD2. CDR1 SQVTM and CDR2 ANQGSEA come from the germline V gene. This CDR3 has 13 amino acids. V lost 6 bases to trimming and J lost 3 bases; unmatched junction nucleotides: 8. The CDR3 loop is CSVRLATNYEQYF. In DNA form, the CDR3 reads TGCAGCGTAAGACTAGCCACCAACTACGAGCAGTACTTC.

This chain uses TRBV7-8 with TRBJ2-5; 10 positions match TRBD1. V dropped 2 bases and J dropped 5; count of bases not matched to a gene: 11. Per germline, CDR1 SGHVS and CDR2 FQNEAQ. The CDR3 has 17 residues. CDR3 loop: CASSLRQGARIGETQYF. CDR3 DNA: TGTGCCAGCAGCTTACGACAGGGGGCCAGAATAGGGGAGACCCAGTACTTC.

The rearrangement joins TRBV27 to TRBJ1-5, with TRBD1 identical over 7 bases. In germline, CDR1 is MNHEY, CDR2 SMNVEV (reference sequence). The V segment lost 6 bases and the J segment 4 bases; nucleotides outside the gene matches: 6. The CDR3 totals 14 residues. The CDR3 bases are TGTGCCAGCAGGAGGACAGGTCGAAATCAGCCCCAGCATTTT. Its translation is CASRRTGRNQPQHF.

V is TRBV19 and J is TRBJ2-7, with 11 bases matching TRBD2. Germline V lookup: CDR1 LNHDA, CDR2 SQIVND (reference sequence). Trimming took 10 bases from V and 1 from J; bases not matched to a gene: 9. The CDR3 loop spans 15 amino acids. The CDR3 is CATRVRLAGSYEQYF. CDR3 DNA: TGTGCCACCAGGGTAAGACTAGCGGGATCCTACGAGCAGTACTTC.

This clone was picked up a small number of times. The V call is TRBV28, the J call TRBJ1-5, with unresolved D. The CDR3 has 14 amino acids. From germline, CDR1 is MDHEN and CDR2 SYDVKM. V gave up 4 bases and J gave up 3 bases, with 10 bases separating them. Here the CDR3 DNA reads TGTGCCAGCAGTTGGTCTTCGCCCAATCAGCCCCAGCATTTT. It encodes CASSWSSPNQPQHF.

The rearrangement links TRBV6-2 or TRBV6-3 to TRBJ2-2; TRBD1 matches at 8 bases. From germline, CDR1 is MNHEY and CDR2 SVGEGT. The CDR3 is 16 residues long. The J segment lost 7 bases and the V segment lost 5 bases, leaving 12 bases of the junction unmatched. CDR3 sequence: CASSPYPQGAGGELFF. The CDR3 DNA reads TGTGCCAGCAGTCCCTACCCGCAGGGGGCCGGCGGGGAGCTGTTTTTT.

The J gene is TRBJ1-3, the V gene TRBV6-5; D is uncertain. Germline lookup yields CDR1 MNHEY and CDR2 SVGAGI. This CDR3 region has 14 residues. With 5 bases removed from V and 2 bases from J, the gap between germline ends came to 10 bases. In nucleotides, the CDR3 is TGTGCCAGCAGTACCCCCGCCACTGGAAACACCATATATTTT. This sequence encodes CASSTPATGNTIYF.